This T cell receptor beta chain emerged from a study of blood T cell repertoires in COVID-19. Study context: Italy, Spain and the United States were the sources of the convalescent and acute COVID-19 samples. In each case, the material was cDNA or gDNA derived from T cells, B-cell-depleted T cells, or PBMCs.

Methods used by the authors: Reference gene primer amplification in the assay estimated nucleated cell counts. TCRdb keeps only in-frame clones here, not all; method: immunoSEQ multiplex PCR. The V and J calls and the clone size are those of that table, but D and trimming were determined from the DNA. The sample has under 350,000 clones, around 88% seen once. The junction had 3 bases not matched to a gene; V was cut back by 6 bases and J by 7 bases. This CDR3 is 13 amino acids long. Germline V gene lookup returns CDR1 MNHEY and CDR2 SVGAGI. The sequencing sample was made of peripheral blood. The rearrangement links TRBV6-5 to TRBJ2-7, with 13 bases aligning to TRBD2. The clonotype comes from a man aged 35-49 years with acute or convalescent COVID-19. CDR3 in amino acids: CASRTSGGGEQYF. The CDR3 nucleotides are TGTGCCAGCAGAACTAGCGGGGGGGGAGAGCAGTACTTC.